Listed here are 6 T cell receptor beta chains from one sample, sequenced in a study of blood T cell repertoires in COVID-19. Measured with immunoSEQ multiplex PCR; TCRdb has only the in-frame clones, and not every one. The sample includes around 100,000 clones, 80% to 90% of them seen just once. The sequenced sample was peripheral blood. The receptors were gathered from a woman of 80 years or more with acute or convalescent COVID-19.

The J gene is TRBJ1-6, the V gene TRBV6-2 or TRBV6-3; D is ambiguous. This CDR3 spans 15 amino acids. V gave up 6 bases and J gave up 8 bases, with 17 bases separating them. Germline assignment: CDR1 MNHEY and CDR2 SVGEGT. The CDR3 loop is CASSSRGIRDSPLHF. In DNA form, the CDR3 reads TGTGCCAGCAGCTCCCGCGGGATTCGGGATTCACCCCTCCACTTT.

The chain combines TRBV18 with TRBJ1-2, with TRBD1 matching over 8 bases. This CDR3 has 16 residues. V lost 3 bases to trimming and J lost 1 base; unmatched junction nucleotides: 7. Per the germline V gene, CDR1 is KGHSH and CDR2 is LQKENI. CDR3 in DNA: TGTGCCAGCTCACCCACGACAGGGGTAGATAACTATGGCTACACCTTC. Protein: CASSPTTGVDNYGYTF.

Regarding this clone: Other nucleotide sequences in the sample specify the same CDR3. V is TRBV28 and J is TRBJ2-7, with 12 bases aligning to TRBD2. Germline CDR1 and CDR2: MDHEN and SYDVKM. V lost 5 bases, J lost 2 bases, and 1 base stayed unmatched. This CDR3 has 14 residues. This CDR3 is CASSPSGGAYEQYF. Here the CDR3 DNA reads TGTGCCAGCAGTCCTAGCGGGGGGGCCTACGAGCAGTACTTC.

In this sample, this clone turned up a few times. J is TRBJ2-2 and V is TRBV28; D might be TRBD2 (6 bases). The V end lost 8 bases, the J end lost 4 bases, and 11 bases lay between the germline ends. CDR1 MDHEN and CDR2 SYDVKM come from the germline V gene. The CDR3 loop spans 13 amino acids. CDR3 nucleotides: TGTGCCAGCCGGAGGGGTGCCACCGGGGAGCTGTTTTTT. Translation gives CASRRGATGELFF.

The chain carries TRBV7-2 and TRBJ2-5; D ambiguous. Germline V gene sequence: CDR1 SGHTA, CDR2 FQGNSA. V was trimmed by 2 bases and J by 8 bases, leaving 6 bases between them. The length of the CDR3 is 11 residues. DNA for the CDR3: TGTGCCAGCAGCTTACGCGGAACCCAGTACTTC. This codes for CASSLRGTQYF.

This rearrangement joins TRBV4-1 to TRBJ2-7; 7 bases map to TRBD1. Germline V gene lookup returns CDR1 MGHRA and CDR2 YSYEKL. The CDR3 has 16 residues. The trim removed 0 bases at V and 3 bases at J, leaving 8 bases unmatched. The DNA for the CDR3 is TGCGCCAGCAGCCAAGATCCCGGGACAGACCGCTACGAGCAGTACTTC. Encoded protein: CASSQDPGTDRYEQYF.